This record concerns one T cell receptor (beta chain) sequence. This specimen belongs to a study of blood T cell repertoires in COVID-19. As for the study in general: The United States, Italy and Spain were the sources of the acute and convalescent COVID-19 samples.

Germline V CDR1 and CDR2: WSHSY, SAAADI. The ends were cut back, 7 bases at V and 2 bases at J, with 20 bases in the middle. This CDR3 has 17 residues. Under the authors' procedure: Nucleated cell counts were estimated from reference gene primer amplification. Using immunoSEQ multiplex PCR, the repertoire was profiled, and TCRdb retains in-frame clones only, with some absent. That table is the source of V, J and clone size, and D and trimming were worked out from the DNA. The profile covers around 53,000 clones, with about three quarters appearing a single time and approximately 24% taken by the ten largest.

Sequencing input: peripheral blood. This clonotype was sampled from a man aged 45-60 years with active or convalescent COVID-19. The chain has TRBV10-2 and TRBJ2-2; D is perhaps TRBD2 (5 bases). As DNA, the CDR3 is TGCGCCAGCAACCCAGGCCGGACTCTTCTTAACACCGGGGAGCTGTTTTTT. It codes for CASNPGRTLLNTGELFF.